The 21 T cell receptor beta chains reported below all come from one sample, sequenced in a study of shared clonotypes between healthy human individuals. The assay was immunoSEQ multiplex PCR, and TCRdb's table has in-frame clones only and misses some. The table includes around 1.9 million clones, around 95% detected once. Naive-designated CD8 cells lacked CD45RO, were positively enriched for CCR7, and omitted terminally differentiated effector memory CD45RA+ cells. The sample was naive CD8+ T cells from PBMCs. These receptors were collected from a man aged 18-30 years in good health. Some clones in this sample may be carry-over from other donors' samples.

CDR3 DNA: TGTGCCAGCAGCCAGGTGGGGGGCGGGGACGAGCAGTACTTC. This gives the protein CASSQVGGGDEQYF. This sequence joins TRBV5-6 and TRBJ2-7, with D perhaps given as TRBD1 or TRBD2 (6 bases each). The length of the CDR3 is 14 residues. Germline CDR1 is SGHDT and CDR2 is YYEEEE. Trimming pared 4 bases from V and 5 bases from J, leaving 16 bases between.

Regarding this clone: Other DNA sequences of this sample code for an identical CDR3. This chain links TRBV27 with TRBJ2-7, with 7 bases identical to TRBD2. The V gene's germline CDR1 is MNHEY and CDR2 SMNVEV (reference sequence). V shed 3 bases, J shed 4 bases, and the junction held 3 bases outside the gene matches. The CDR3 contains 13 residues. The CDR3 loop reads CASSFGAGYEQYF. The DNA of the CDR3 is TGTGCCAGCAGTTTCGGAGCGGGATACGAGCAGTACTTC.

DNA for the CDR3: TGTGCCAGCAGCGTGCAGGGAAATGAGCAGTTCTTC. Encoded protein: CASSVQGNEQFF. This rearrangement joins TRBV4-2 to TRBJ2-1; D may be TRBD1 (5 bases). Germline V gene data show CDR1 as LGHNA and CDR2 as YNFKEQ. The CDR3 runs to 12 residues. V was shortened by 5 bases and J by 7 bases, with 9 bases between the two germline ends.

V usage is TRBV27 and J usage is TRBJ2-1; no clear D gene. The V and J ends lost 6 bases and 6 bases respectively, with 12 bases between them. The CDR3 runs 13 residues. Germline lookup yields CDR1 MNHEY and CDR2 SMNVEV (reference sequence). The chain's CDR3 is CASSFILGNEQFF. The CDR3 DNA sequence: TGTGCCAGCAGCTTTATTCTAGGCAATGAGCAGTTCTTC.

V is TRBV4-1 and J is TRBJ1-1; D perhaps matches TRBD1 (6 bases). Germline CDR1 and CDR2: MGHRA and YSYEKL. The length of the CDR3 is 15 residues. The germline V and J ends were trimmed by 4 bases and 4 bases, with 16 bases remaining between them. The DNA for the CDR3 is TGCGCCAGCAGCCTACAACAGGGTATGAGCACTGAAGCTTTCTTT. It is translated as CASSLQQGMSTEAFF.

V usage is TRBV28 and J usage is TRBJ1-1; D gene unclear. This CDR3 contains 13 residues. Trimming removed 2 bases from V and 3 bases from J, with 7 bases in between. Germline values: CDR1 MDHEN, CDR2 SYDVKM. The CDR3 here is CASSLMGYTEAFF. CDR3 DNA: TGTGCCAGCAGTTTAATGGGGTACACTGAAGCTTTCTTT.

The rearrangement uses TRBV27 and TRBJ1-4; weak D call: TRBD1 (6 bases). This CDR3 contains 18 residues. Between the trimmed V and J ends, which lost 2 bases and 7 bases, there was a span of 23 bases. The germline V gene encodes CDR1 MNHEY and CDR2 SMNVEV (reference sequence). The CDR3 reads CASSLGPVSGATGEKLFF. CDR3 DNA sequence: TGTGCCAGCAGTTTAGGTCCGGTGTCGGGGGCAACGGGTGAAAAACTGTTTTTT.

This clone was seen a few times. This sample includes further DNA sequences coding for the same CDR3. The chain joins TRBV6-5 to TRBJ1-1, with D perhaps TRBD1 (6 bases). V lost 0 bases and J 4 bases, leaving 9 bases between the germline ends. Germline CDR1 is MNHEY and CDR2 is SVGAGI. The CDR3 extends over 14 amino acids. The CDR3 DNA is TGTGCCAGCAGTTACTCTGGCAGGGGCACTGAAGCTTTCTTT. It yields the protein CASSYSGRGTEAFF.

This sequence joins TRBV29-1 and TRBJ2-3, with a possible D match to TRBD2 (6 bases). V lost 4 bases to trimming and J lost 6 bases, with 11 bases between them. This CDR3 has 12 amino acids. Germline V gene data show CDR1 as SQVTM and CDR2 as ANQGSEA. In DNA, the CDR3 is TGCAGCGTTGCGGACTACGGCGATACGCAGTATTTT. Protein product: CSVADYGDTQYF.

CDR3 nucleotide sequence: TGTGCCAGCAGCGAGGGACAGGGAGGTGAATACTATAATTCACCCCTCCACTTT. Translation gives CASSEGQGGEYYNSPLHF. V usage is TRBV2 and J usage is TRBJ1-6; TRBD1 matches 9 bases. V gave up 6 bases and J gave up 3 bases; unmatched junction bases: 12. Germline V gene data show CDR1 as SNHLY and CDR2 as FYNNEI. CDR3 length: 18 residues.

CDR3 sequence (DNA): TGTGCCAGCAGTGCGGGACAGGCTCCCTATAGCAATCAGCCCCAGCATTTT. Encoded protein: CASSAGQAPYSNQPQHF. V gene TRBV6-1 combines with J gene TRBJ1-5; 8 bases fit TRBD1. V lost 4 bases to trimming and J lost 0 bases; unmatched junction nucleotides: 8. The CDR3 sequence is 17 residues long. Germline V gene data show CDR1 as MNHNS and CDR2 as SASEGT.

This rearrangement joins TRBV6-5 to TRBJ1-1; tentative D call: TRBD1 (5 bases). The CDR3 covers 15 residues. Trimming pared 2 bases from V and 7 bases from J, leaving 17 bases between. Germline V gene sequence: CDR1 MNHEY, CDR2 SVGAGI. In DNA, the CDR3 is TGTGCCAGCAGTTACCGCATGGGACCTCATTATGAAGCTTTCTTT. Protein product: CASSYRMGPHYEAFF.

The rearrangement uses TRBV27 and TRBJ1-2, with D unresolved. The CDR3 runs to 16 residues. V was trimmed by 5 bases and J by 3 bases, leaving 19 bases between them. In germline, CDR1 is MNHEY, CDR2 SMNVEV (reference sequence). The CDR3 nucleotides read TGTGCCAGCAGTCCACCCCCGGGAACGCAAGACTATGGCTACACCTTC. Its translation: CASSPPPGTQDYGYTF.

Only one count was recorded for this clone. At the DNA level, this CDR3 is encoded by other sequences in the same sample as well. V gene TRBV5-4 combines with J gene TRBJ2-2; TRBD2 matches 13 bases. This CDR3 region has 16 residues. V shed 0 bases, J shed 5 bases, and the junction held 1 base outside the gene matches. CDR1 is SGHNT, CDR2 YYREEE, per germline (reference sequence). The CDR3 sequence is CASSLGLAGGTGELFF. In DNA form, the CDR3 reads TGTGCCAGCAGCTTGGGACTAGCGGGAGGAACCGGGGAGCTGTTTTTT.

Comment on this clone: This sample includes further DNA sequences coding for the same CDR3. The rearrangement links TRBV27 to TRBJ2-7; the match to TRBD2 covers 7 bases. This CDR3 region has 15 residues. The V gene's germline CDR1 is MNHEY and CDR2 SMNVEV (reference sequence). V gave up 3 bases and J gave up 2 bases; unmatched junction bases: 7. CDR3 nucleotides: TGTGCCAGCAGTTTTTTCGCTAGCGGCACCTACGAGCAGTACTTC. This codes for CASSFFASGTYEQYF.

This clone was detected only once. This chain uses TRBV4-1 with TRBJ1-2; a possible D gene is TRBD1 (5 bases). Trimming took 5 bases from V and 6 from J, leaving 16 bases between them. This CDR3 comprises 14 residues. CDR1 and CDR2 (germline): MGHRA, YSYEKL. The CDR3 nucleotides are TGCGCCAGCAGCGGACGGGACCCCTCACATGGCTACACCTTC. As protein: CASSGRDPSHGYTF.

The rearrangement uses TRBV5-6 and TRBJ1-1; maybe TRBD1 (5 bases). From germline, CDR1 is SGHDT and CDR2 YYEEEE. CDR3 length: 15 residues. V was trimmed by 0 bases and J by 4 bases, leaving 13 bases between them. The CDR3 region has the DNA TGTGCCAGCAGCTTGGGGGGCCGGGTGGGCACTGAAGCTTTCTTT. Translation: CASSLGGRVGTEAFF.

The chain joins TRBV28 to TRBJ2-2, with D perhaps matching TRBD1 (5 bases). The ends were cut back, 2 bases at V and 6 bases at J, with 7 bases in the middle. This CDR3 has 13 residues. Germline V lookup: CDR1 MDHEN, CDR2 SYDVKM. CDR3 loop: CASSLRGAGELFF. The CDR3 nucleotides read TGTGCCAGCAGTTTAAGGGGTGCCGGGGAGCTGTTTTTT.

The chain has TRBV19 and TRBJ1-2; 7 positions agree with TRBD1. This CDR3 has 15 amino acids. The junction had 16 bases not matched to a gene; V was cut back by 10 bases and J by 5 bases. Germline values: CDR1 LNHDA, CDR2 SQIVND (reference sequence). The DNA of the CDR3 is TGTGCCACTCTTCGCGGGACAGAGAACCCGTATGGCTACACCTTC. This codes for CATLRGTENPYGYTF.

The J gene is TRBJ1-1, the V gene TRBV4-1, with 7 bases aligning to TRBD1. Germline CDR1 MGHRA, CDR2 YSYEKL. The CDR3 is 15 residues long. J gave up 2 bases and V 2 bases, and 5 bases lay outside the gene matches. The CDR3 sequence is CASSQRGQKNTEAFF. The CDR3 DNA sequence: TGCGCCAGCAGCCAACGGGGACAGAAAAACACTGAAGCTTTCTTT.

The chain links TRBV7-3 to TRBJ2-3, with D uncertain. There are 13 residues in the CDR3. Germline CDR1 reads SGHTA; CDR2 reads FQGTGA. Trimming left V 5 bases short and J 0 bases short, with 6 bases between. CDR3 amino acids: CASSQGSTDTQYF. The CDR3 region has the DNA TGTGCCAGCAGCCAAGGAAGCACAGATACGCAGTATTTT.